The clone carrying this T cell receptor (beta chain) has just a few counts. Seattle patient enrollment occurred during active infection, with longitudinal follow-up thereafter. Original processing methods: The authors estimated nucleated cell counts from reference gene primer amplification. The table came from immunoSEQ multiplex PCR; TCRdb's copy has only in-frame clones and leaves some out. V, J and clone size are those of that table, while D and trimming were read from the DNA. The data show approximately 75,000 clones, 65% to 90% seen once. These data belong to a study of blood T cell repertoires in COVID-19. Overall study: Whether acute or convalescent, the COVID-19 samples came from the United States, Italy and Spain. T cells, B-cell-depleted T cells, or PBMCs provided the cDNA or gDNA that served as material.

Between the trimmed V and J ends, which lost 8 bases and 2 bases, there was a span of 10 bases. This CDR3 is built from 12 residues. Germline V lookup: CDR1 SGHDN, CDR2 FVKESK. The source of this sequence is a young man with COVID-19, enrolled during active disease. The sequenced sample consisted of peripheral blood. V is TRBV14 and J is TRBJ2-7, with a weak D call TRBD2 (5 bases). CDR3 DNA sequence: TGTGCCAGCTCCTCCGGGGCCTACGAGCAGTACTTC. Translating it yields CASSSGAYEQYF.